This T cell receptor beta chain was sequenced in a study of Graves' ophthalmopathy and Graves' hyperthyroidism. Overall study: Sampling took place at initial diagnosis, with peripheral blood obtained before any treatment. Study conclusions and caveats: Detection in blood was also observed for most expanded thyroid clonotypes above 0.001 frequency.

In this sample, this clonotype turned up many times. Its target is unknown. RNA transcripts served as template for amplifying TCR beta CDR3 sequences. RT-PCR was first run with HTBI primers, then multiplex PCR in a second round. TCRdb reanalysed the multiplex PCR reads using MiXCR and keeps one entry per CDR3 protein. The sample has approximately 480,000 distinct CDR3 sequences; approximately 14% are singletons. The sequence was obtained from a woman aged 30 to 39 with Graves' ophthalmopathy. The sample comprised blood.

Here the CDR3 DNA reads TGTGCCAGCAGCCCCGGGACCGGAGGAAACACCATATATTTT. Translation: CASSPGTGGNTIYF. This sequence joins TRBV12-3 or TRBV12-4 and TRBJ1-3, with D tentatively TRBD1 (5 bases). The CDR3 totals 14 residues. Trimming pared 6 bases from V and 4 bases from J, leaving 13 bases between.